This T cell receptor beta chain was documented in a study of T cell responses to AZD1222 COVID-19 vaccine. For the study at large: Second-dose groups at about 4 or about 12 weeks were pooled. Findings and limits, study-wide: Clonal diversity was possibly underestimated, and the donors were mostly white British, with more females. Nearly half of the spike-specific TCRs reportedly recognize variant regions that carry no mutations.

Generated by immunoSEQ multiplex PCR, the TCRdb table keeps only in-frame clones and is missing some. The repertoire includes 140,000 to 150,000 clones, 80% to 95% of them detected once, and more than 3.5% sits in the top ten. As for this clone: Its specificity is not known.

V lost 5 bases and J lost 0, with 10 bases in between. Looked up from germline, CDR1 is LNHDA and CDR2 is SQIVND (reference sequence). This CDR3 comprises 14 residues. Sequenced material: peripheral blood, taken on day 0 of AZD1222 vaccination. The genes are TRBV19 and TRBJ1-1; no clear D gene. This clonotype was obtained from an adult in good health. CDR3 residues: CASSSRTVNTEAFF. CDR3 DNA sequence: TGTGCCAGTAGTTCCAGGACCGTGAACACTGAAGCTTTCTTT. Combining the CDR3 with reference TRBV19 and TRBJ1-1 gives the whole variable domain DGGITQSPKYLFRKEGQNVTLSCEQNLNHDAMYWYRQDPGQGLRLIYYSQIVNDFQKGDIAEGYSVSREKKESFPLTVTSAQKNPTAFYLCASSSRTVNTEAFFGQGTRLTVV.